This T cell receptor (beta chain) was observed in a study of blood T cell repertoires in COVID-19. Study summary: Acute and convalescent COVID-19 specimens originated in the United States, Italy and Spain.

This CDR3 contains 17 residues. Looked up from germline, CDR1 is SGHVS and CDR2 is FNYEAQ. Trimming took 4 bases from V and 3 from J, leaving 18 bases between them. Authors' data handling: Amplification of reference gene primers was used by the study to estimate nucleated cell counts. TCRdb's copy holds only in-frame clones and misses some; the assay was immunoSEQ multiplex PCR. V and J calls and clone size follow that table, whereas D and trimming were derived from the DNA. This table holds approximately 120,000 clones, around 80% found once. This receptor was obtained from a human donor in a cohort sampled during active or convalescent COVID-19. Sequenced input: peripheral blood. The V call is TRBV7-6, the J call TRBJ1-4; a weak D match, TRBD1 (6 bases). The CDR3 DNA reads TGTGCCAGCAGCTCCCAGGTGCGGGGGGCGGCTAATGAAAAACTGTTTTTT. This gives the protein CASSSQVRGAANEKLFF.